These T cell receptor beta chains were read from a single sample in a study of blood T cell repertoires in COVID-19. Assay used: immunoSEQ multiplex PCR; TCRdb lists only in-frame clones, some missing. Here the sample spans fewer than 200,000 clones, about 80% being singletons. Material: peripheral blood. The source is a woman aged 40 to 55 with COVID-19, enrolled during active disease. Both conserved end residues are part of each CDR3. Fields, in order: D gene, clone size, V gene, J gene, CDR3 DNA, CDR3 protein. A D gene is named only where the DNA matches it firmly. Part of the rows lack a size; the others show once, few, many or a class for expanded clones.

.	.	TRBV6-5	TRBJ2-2	TGTGCCAGCAGCCCCTTCGGAGTGAACACCGGGGAGCTGTTTTTT	CASSPFGVNTGELFF
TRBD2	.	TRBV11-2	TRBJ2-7	TGTGCCAGCAGCTTACCCTTAGCGGGATCCTCCTACGAGCAGTACTTC	CASSLPLAGSSYEQYF
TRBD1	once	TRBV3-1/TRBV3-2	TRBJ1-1	TGTGCCAGCAGCCCTCCCGGGACAGGGCGGACTGAAGCTTTCTTT	CASSPPGTGRTEAFF
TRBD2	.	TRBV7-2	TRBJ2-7	TGTGCCAGCTCGAGGGGAACTAGCTCTAGCGGGAGCACCTACGAGCAGTACTTC	CASSRGTSSSGSTYEQYF
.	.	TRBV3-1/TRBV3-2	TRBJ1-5	TGTGCCAGCAGCCAAGACCCCGGGACGCGGGGGCAGCCCCAGCATTTT	CASSQDPGTRGQPQHF
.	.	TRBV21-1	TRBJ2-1	TGTGCCAGCAGCAACGCAGGAGGACCCTTGGATGAGCAGTTCTTC	CASSNAGGPLDEQFF
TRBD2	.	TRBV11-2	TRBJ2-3	TGTGCCAGCAGCTTGGGGGGGGTTAGCACAGATACGCAGTATTTT	CASSLGGVSTDTQYF
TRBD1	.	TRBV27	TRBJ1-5	TGTGCCAGCAGAGCAGGGGGCGGCGGCAATCAGCCCCAGCATTTT	CASRAGGGGNQPQHF
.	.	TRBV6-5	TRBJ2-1	TGTGCCAGCCTGACCCGGGGTGAGCAGTTCTTC	CASLTRGEQFF
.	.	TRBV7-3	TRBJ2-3	TGTGCCAGCAGCCCGAGCGGTGGGACAGATACGCAGTATTTT	CASSPSGGTDTQYF
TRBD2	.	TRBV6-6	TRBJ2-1	TGTGCCAGCAGAACTAGCGGGAGGCTTGGTGATGAGCAGTTCTTC	CASRTSGRLGDEQFF
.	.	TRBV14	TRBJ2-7	TGTGCCAGCAGCCATATGGGGAGCTCCTACGAGCAGTACTTC	CASSHMGSSYEQYF
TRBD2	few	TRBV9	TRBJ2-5	TGTGCCAGCAGCGTTTCCACAACTAGCGGGGGAGTCAAAGAACAAGAGACCCAGTACTTC	CASSVSTTSGGVKEQETQYF
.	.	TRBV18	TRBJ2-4	TGTGCCAGCTCACCATCTGAGGTTGACAACATTCAGTACTTC	CASSPSEVDNIQYF
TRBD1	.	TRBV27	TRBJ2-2	TGTGCCAGCAGTTCACTCGGACAGGGGTCGAACACCGGGGAGCTGTTTTTT	CASSSLGQGSNTGELFF
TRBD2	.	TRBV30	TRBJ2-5	TGTGCCTGGCTAAGCGGGGGCCAAGAGACCCAGTACTTC	CAWLSGGQETQYF
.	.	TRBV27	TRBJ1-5	TGTGCCAGCAGTTTATCGGGGGGGCCTCTGGGTCAGCCCCAGCATTTT	CASSLSGGPLGQPQHF
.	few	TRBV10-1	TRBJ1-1	TGCGCCAGCAGTTCAAGGACAGCCACCGAAGCTTTCTTT	CASSSRTATEAFF
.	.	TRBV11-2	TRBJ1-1	TGTGCCAGCAGCTCCTCCGGGGGAAACACTGAAGCTTTCTTT	CASSSSGGNTEAFF
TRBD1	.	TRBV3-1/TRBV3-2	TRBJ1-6	TGTGCCAGCAGCCAAGTCAAGGCAGGGGGCTCACCCCTCCACTTT	CASSQVKAGGSPLHF
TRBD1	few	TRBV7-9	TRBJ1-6	TGTGCCAGCAGCTTAGGGCCAGGGGGCGCGAAAAATTCACCCCTCCACTTT	CASSLGPGGAKNSPLHF
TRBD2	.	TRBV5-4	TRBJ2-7	TGTGCCAGCAGCCCCGGACTAGCCTACGAGCAGTACTTC	CASSPGLAYEQYF
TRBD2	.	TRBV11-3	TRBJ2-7	TGTGCCAGCAGCTCGGGACTAGCGGGAGTCGAGCAGTACTTC	CASSSGLAGVEQYF
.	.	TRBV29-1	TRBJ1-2	TGCGGACTAGGGGGTATCTATGGCTACACCTTC	CGLGGIYGYTF
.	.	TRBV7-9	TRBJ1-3	TGTGCCAGCAGCTCGACAGCGAGCTCTGGAAACACCATATATTTT	CASSSTASSGNTIYF
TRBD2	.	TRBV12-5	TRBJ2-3	TGTGCTAGTGCCAATGGACTAGCGGGAGGAGATACGCAGTATTTT	CASANGLAGGDTQYF
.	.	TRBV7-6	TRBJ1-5	TGTGCCAGCAGCTTAGTTCCGGGACCCCAGGAGGGCAGTCAGCCCCAGCATTTT	CASSLVPGPQEGSQPQHF
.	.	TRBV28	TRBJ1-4	TGTGCCAGCAGTTCCGTACCGACAGCTGCAACTAATGAAAAACTGTTTTTT	CASSSVPTAATNEKLFF
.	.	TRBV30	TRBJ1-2	TGTGCCTGGAGTGTAGGAGGCTATGGCTACACCTTC	CAWSVGGYGYTF
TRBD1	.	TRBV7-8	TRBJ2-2	TGTGCCAGCAGCCCAAGGGACAGGGGGACCGGGGAGCTGTTTTTT	CASSPRDRGTGELFF
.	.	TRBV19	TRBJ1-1	TGTGCCAGTACTTTCCAGGGTGAGAACACTGAAGCTTTCTTT	CASTFQGENTEAFF
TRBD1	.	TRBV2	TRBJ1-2	TGTGCCATCAAAAGGATTGTCACGGACAGGGGGAACTATGGCTACACCTTC	CAIKRIVTDRGNYGYTF
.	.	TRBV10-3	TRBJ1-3	TGTGCCATGCGACAGGAATTCTCTGGAAACACCATATATTTT	CAMRQEFSGNTIYF
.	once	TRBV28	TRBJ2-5	TGTGCCAGCAGCCTAGGTTTCGGGACCCAGTACTTC	CASSLGFGTQYF
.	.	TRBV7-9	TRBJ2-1	TGTGCCAGCAGCCCAAACAGGAATGAGCAGTTCTTC	CASSPNRNEQFF
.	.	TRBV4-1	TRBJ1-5	TGCGCCAGCAGCTTTCCGGGTCCAGGCAATCAGCCCCAGCATTTT	CASSFPGPGNQPQHF
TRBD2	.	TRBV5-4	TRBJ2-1	TGTGCCAGCAGCTTGGAGCGGGGGGGCCGCTACAATGAGCAGTTCTTC	CASSLERGGRYNEQFF
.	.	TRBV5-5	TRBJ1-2	TGTGCCAGCAGCTTGGTTCGAGGCTATGGCTACACCTTC	CASSLVRGYGYTF
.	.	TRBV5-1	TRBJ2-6	TGCGCCAGCAGCTTGGGTCTAGCAGCCGGGGCCAACGTCCTGACTTTC	CASSLGLAAGANVLTF
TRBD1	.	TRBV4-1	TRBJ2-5	TGCGCCAGCAGCCGGAAACAGGGGTACCAAGAGACCCAGTACTTC	CASSRKQGYQETQYF
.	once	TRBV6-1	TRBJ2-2	TGTGCCAGCAGTGTAAGCAGGCCCCCCTCGAACACCGGGGAGCTGTTTTTT	CASSVSRPPSNTGELFF
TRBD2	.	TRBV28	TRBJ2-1	TGTGCCAGCAGTTACCGCCGGGGGCTAGCGGGGTACAATGAGCAGTTCTTC	CASSYRRGLAGYNEQFF
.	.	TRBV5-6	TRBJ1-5	TGTGCCAGCAGCTTGGGAGTTAGCAATCAGCCCCAGCATTTT	CASSLGVSNQPQHF
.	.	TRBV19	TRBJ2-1	.	CASSVGQGALFF
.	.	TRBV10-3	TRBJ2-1	TGTGCCATCAGTAAGACGGGAGATACCTACAATGAGCAGTTCTTC	CAISKTGDTYNEQFF
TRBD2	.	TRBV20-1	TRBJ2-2	TGCAGTGCTAGTCCCCCTAGCGGGGCTTGGACCGGGGAGCTGTTTTTT	CSASPPSGAWTGELFF
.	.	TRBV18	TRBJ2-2	TGTGCCAGCTCACCACAGGGACTCCCCACCGGGGAGCTGTTTTTT	CASSPQGLPTGELFF
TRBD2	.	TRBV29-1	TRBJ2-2	TGCAGCGCTGGGGGGACTAGCGCTGGGGAGCTGTTTTTT	CSAGGTSAGELFF
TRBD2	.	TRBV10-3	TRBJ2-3	TGTGCCATCGCTAGCGGGGGGGCCGGAGATACGCAGTATTTT	CAIASGGAGDTQYF
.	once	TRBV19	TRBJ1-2	TGTGCCAGTAGTATAGATTCAGTGACAGGACTCTATGGCTACACCTTC	CASSIDSVTGLYGYTF
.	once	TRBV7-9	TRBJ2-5	TGTGCCAGCAGTTTCCAAGGGGGTAAAGAGACCCAGTACTTC	CASSFQGGKETQYF
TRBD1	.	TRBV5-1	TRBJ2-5	TGCGCCAGCAGCTTGACCGGACAGGTCCAAGAGACCCAGTACTTC	CASSLTGQVQETQYF